Given below is one TCR beta chain in context. This sample is part of a study of blood T cells in healthy people across ages. Study information: Capturing about one barcoded beta molecule per two T cells was achieved by template switching.

A J-beta primer mix and a sample-barcoded 5' primer were used in a second PCR of about 6 to 12 cycles. TCRdb redid the calling of the 5' RACE reads with MiXCR, one entry per CDR3 protein. The sample yields 1.5 million to 1.8 million distinct CDR3 sequences, roughly two fifths seen once. The ends lost 0 bases at V and 2 bases at J; junction bases unmatched: 7. The germline V gene encodes CDR1 LGHNA and CDR2 YSLEER. The CDR3 contains 17 residues. This TCR was recovered from a young woman in good health. The chain joins TRBV4-3 to TRBJ2-1; 7 bases are a match to TRBD2. Sequencing used blood. The chain's CDR3 is CASSQDLLSGTYNEQFF. The CDR3 DNA is TGCGCCAGCAGCCAAGATCTCCTGAGCGGGACCTACAATGAGCAGTTCTTC.